This T cell receptor beta chain was identified in a study of early T cells in non-severe SARS-CoV-2 infection. As concerns this clonotype: Its cognate antigen is unknown.

Study-wide results and caveats: In VDJdb matching, anti-spike CD8 responses were favored while private and CD4 specificities went missing.

Germline V gene data show CDR1 as MGHRA and CDR2 as YSYEKL. Trimming took 6 bases from V and 4 from J, leaving 13 bases between them. The CDR3 contains 14 residues. TCRdb used MiXCR to reprocess the 5' RACE reads, holding one entry per CDR3 protein. The repertoire holds some 50,000 distinct CDR3 sequences, with around 9.7% as singletons. The source of this sequence is an adult who was a healthcare worker with PCR-confirmed SARS-CoV-2 infection or an uninfected control (not recorded which). Material for sequencing was whole blood. The chain employs TRBV4-1 and TRBJ2-1, with D perhaps matching TRBD2 (6 bases). The DNA for the CDR3 is TGCGCCAGCAGTGAGACTAGTAGGTACAATGAGCAGTTCTTC. It yields the protein CASSETSRYNEQFF.